The entry below describes one T cell receptor (beta chain). Its antigen is not known. TCRdb re-called the 5' RACE reads, yielding one record per CDR3 amino acid sequence without DNA. The sample's table shows some 280,000 distinct CDR3 sequences. This entry belongs to a study of T cells expressing NK-cell markers. Study as a whole: The TCR beta repertoires were obtained from sorted CD3+CD56+NKG2C+, CD3+CD56+NKG2C- and CD3+CD56-NKG2C+ T cells. Just one sequenced donor of eight was HCMV-seronegative, while seven were seropositive. Study-wide results and caveats: The CD3+CD56-NKG2C+ fraction of four donors was likewise dominated by these clonotypes. About 1.0-7.0% of CD8+ T cells in about six donors belonged to dominant NKG2C+ clonotypes.

The CDR3 is 15 amino acids. Germline V gene sequence: CDR1 KGHDR, CDR2 SFDVKD. The chain links TRBV24-1 to TRBJ2-5; with no DNA, the TCRdb D assignment of TRBD1 cannot be verified. Sequenced material: blood T cells: a sorted CD56 or NKG2C T cell subset, CD4+ or CD8+ T cells, or bulk PBMC T cells (not recorded which). The source is a man younger than 35 in good health. The CDR3 is CATSGGGVPEEVQYF.